This T cell receptor beta chain was sequenced for a study of identical twins. Overall study findings and caveats: Models predicted too little out-of-frame TCR alpha sharing in monozygotic twins. Beta clonotypes that were abundant in cord blood contained fewer insertions, a pattern absent from memory repertoires.

This CDR3 contains 15 residues. Germline CDR1 reads SGHDN; CDR2 reads FVKESK. The V end lost 3 bases, the J end lost 1 base, and 12 bases lay between the germline ends. TCRdb processed the 5' RACE reads anew with MiXCR; each CDR3 protein has one entry. The sample includes about 160,000 distinct CDR3 sequences, around 3.5% seen only once; the top ten take 8.1%. This clonotype was picked up many times. Its antigen is unknown. This chain connects TRBV14 to TRBJ1-1; a weak D match, TRBD1 (6 bases). This sequence originates from a man in his late teens or twenties in good health. The specimen was memory T cells sorted from blood. The CDR3 DNA reads as TGTGCCAGCAGCCACAAATGGGGGGCGAACACTGAAGCTTTCTTT. Translation: CASSHKWGANTEAFF.